This is a list of T cell receptor beta chains from one sample in a study of tumor-infiltrating lymphocytes in oesophageal squamous cell carcinoma. One entry per CDR3 protein, called by TCRdb with MiXCR from the PCR reads. The sample yields 15,000 to 20,000 distinct CDR3 sequences, over 40% seen once. Sequencing used normal esophageal tissue next to the tumor. The receptors were gathered from a female donor with esophageal squamous cell carcinoma. The CDR3 runs from the conserved cysteine through the conserved F or W. D genes are given only for firm matches. Expanded clones are given a class, and other clones once, few, many or no size at all.

once	.	TRBV7-9	14	TRBJ2-5	TGTGCCAGCAGCTTAGCCCGGGCCCAAGAGACCCAGTACTTC	CASSLARAQETQYF
.	TRBD1	TRBV5-6	16	TRBJ2-7	TGTGCCAGCAGCTTGGGGGGGGACAGGGGGAACTACGAGCAGTACTTC	CASSLGGDRGNYEQYF
.	.	TRBV7-2	14	TRBJ1-1	TGTGCCAGCAGCTTCACCGACAGGAACACTGAAGCTTTCTTT	CASSFTDRNTEAFF
.	TRBD2	TRBV7-2	15	TRBJ2-7	TGTGCCAGCAGCCCTCGCGCTAGCGGGATATACGAGCAGTACTTC	CASSPRASGIYEQYF
.	.	TRBV7-2	14	TRBJ1-1	TGTGCCAGCAGCTTAGTGTCAGCGGCGGGGGAAGCTTTCTTT	CASSLVSAAGEAFF
.	.	TRBV7-3	15	TRBJ2-1	TGTGCCAGCAGCTCAGGGCGGGGAACCTACAATGAGCAGTTCTTC	CASSSGRGTYNEQFF
medium-sized	.	TRBV7-9	14	TRBJ2-5	TGTGCCAGCAGCTTTGCAGGGGCTGGAGAGACCCAGTACTTC	CASSFAGAGETQYF
few	.	TRBV3-1	12	TRBJ1-1	TGTGCCAGCAGCCGCTTGGACGCTGAAGCTTTCTTT	CASSRLDAEAFF
many	.	TRBV6-1	16	TRBJ2-7	TGTGCCAGCAGCCGATCGGGACCGAGTTCGACCTACGAGCAGTACTTC	CASSRSGPSSTYEQYF
few	.	TRBV18	12	TRBJ2-7	TGTGCCAGCTCATTGGGCGGCCTCGAGCAGTACTTC	CASSLGGLEQYF
many	.	TRBV6-6	15	TRBJ2-3	TGTGCCAGCAGTTACGCGACTAGAGGCACAGATACGCAGTATTTT	CASSYATRGTDTQYF
.	.	TRBV11-2	17	TRBJ1-2	TGTGCCAGCAGCTTATTCGGACAAGTCGGGGTCAACTATGGCTACACCTTC	CASSLFGQVGVNYGYTF
.	.	TRBV6-8	11	TRBJ2-7	TGTGCCAGCAGTACAGGGCACGAGCAGTACTTC	CASSTGHEQYF
.	TRBD1	TRBV6-8	13	TRBJ1-1	TGTGCCAGTAAGGGACAGGGGGCCACTGAAGCTTTCTTT	CASKGQGATEAFF
.	TRBD1	TRBV7-9	17	TRBJ2-1	TGTGCCAGCAGCTCAATTAGTGGGGGGACAGGGATCAACGATCAGTTCTTC	CASSSISGGTGINDQFF
.	.	TRBV7-6	16	TRBJ2-3	TGTGCCAGCCGTTCCGGGACACACTCCGGCACAGATACGCAGTATTTT	CASRSGTHSGTDTQYF
.	.	TRBV7-8	16	TRBJ2-1	TGTGCCAGCAGCCACACTTCCGGGTCCACCTACAATGAGCAGTTCTTC	CASSHTSGSTYNEQFF
.	.	TRBV7-2	17	TRBJ1-5	TGTGCCAGCAGCTTGGGGCCGAGCCACGGTGGGGATCAGCCCCAGCATTTT	CASSLGPSHGGDQPQHF
.	TRBD2	TRBV12-3/TRBV12-4	15	TRBJ2-3	TGTGCCAGCAGTTTAAGACTAGCGGGAGACGATACGCAGTATTTT	CASSLRLAGDDTQYF
many	.	TRBV19	13	TRBJ2-3	TGTGCCACACGGGAGCGTGGCACAGATACGCAGTATTTT	CATRERGTDTQYF
medium-sized	.	TRBV6-1	15	TRBJ1-2	TGTGCCAGCAGACCCGACACGGCTTCTACCTATGGCTACACCTTC	CASRPDTASTYGYTF
.	TRBD1	TRBV24-1	14	TRBJ2-1	TGTGCCACCAGTGATGGGACAGCCTACAATGAGCAGTTCTTC	CATSDGTAYNEQFF
medium-sized	TRBD2	TRBV7-6	18	TRBJ2-5	TGTGCCAGCAGCTTAAAACGACTAGCGGAGAGGGGCCCAGAGACCCAGTACTTC	CASSLKRLAERGPETQYF
many	TRBD1	TRBV10-2	15	TRBJ1-2	TGCGCCAGCAAAAAACAGGGGGCGCGGGGCTATGGCTACACCTTC	CASKKQGARGYGYTF
many	.	TRBV5-4	13	TRBJ1-6	TGTGCCAGCAGCCTAAGGGGTGATTCACCCCTCCACTTT	CASSLRGDSPLHF
.	TRBD2	TRBV28	16	TRBJ2-7	TGTGCCAGCAGTTTATTGGGACTAGTCCACTCCTACGAGCAGTACTTC	CASSLLGLVHSYEQYF
.	.	TRBV7-9	14	TRBJ1-1	TGTGCCAGCAGCGAAAAGACAGTGAACACTGAAGCTTTCTTT	CASSEKTVNTEAFF
many	TRBD2	TRBV6-1	15	TRBJ2-2	TGTGCCAGCAGTAAGGGGACTAGCGGTTCCGGGGAGCTGTTTTTT	CASSKGTSGSGELFF
medium-sized	.	TRBV12-3/TRBV12-4	12	TRBJ2-7	TGTGCCAGCAGTTCCGGACAGACCGCGCCGTACTTC	CASSSGQTAPYF
many	TRBD1	TRBV6-1	15	TRBJ2-7	TGTGCCAGCAGCGCCGAGGGAGACAGGGCCTACGAGCAGTACTTC	CASSAEGDRAYEQYF
many	.	TRBV5-4	14	TRBJ2-1	TGTGCCAGCAGCTTGAAGGCGAAGGGCAATGAGCAGTTCTTC	CASSLKAKGNEQFF
once	.	TRBV6-1	14	TRBJ1-1	TGTGCCAGCACCAATCTATGGGGAATCAAAGAAGCTTTCTTT	CASTNLWGIKEAFF
many	.	TRBV6-1	12	TRBJ1-3	TGTGCCAGCAGTGCCCTTGTAAACACCATATATTTT	CASSALVNTIYF
many	.	TRBV18	14	TRBJ2-2	TGTGCCAGCTCACCACAAGGATACACCGGGGAGCTGTTTTTT	CASSPQGYTGELFF
few	.	TRBV5-1	16	TRBJ2-3	TGCGCCAGCAGCTTGGAGGACTCACAGGGCACAGATACGCAGTATTTT	CASSLEDSQGTDTQYF
few	.	TRBV20-1	14	TRBJ1-1	TGCAGTGCTAGAAAGGGGGGGCTGAACACTGAAGCTTTCTTT	CSARKGGLNTEAFF
few	.	TRBV5-1	15	TRBJ1-1	TGCGCCAGCAGCTTGGTCCCCGACAGTAACACTGAAGCTTTCTTT	CASSLVPDSNTEAFF
medium-sized	TRBD2	TRBV6-1	15	TRBJ2-1	TGTGCCAGCAGTTCCCCTAGCGGGAGTTCAAATGAGCAGTTCTTC	CASSSPSGSSNEQFF
many	TRBD2	TRBV10-1	15	TRBJ2-3	TGCGCCAGCCAAAAAGCGGGAGACGGGACAGATACGCAGTATTTT	CASQKAGDGTDTQYF
many	.	TRBV18	11	TRBJ2-5	TGTGCCAGCTCACCAGGGGAGACCCAGTACTTC	CASSPGETQYF
.	.	TRBV6-1	17	TRBJ1-2	TGTGCCAGCAGTGAAGACCAACACGGGACTTCAGGACATGGCTACACCTTC	CASSEDQHGTSGHGYTF
.	.	TRBV6-8	13	TRBJ2-3	TGTGCCAGCAGCTATACCCGGGCAGATACGCAGTATTTT	CASSYTRADTQYF
once	TRBD2	TRBV24-1	18	TRBJ2-1	TGTGCCACCAGTGATACTAGCGGGAGGCTACAACGCTACAATGAGCAGTTCTTC	CATSDTSGRLQRYNEQFF